This T cell receptor beta chain was recovered during a study of vaccination and CD4 T cells after COVID-19. Broader study findings: The median number of SARS-CoV-2-reactive clonotypes increased from about 20 to 38, a change that did not reach significance.

The Oncomine TCR Beta short-read assay sequenced DNA from cultured CD4+ T cells. Researchers extracted genomic DNA from CD4+ T cells that had been cultured. TCRdb recomputed calls from the PCR reads with MiXCR, one row per CDR3 protein. The profile shows around 19,000 distinct CDR3 sequences, more than 40% of them singletons. Germline CDR1 SGHVS, CDR2 FQNEAQ. V was pared by 5 bases and J by 3 bases, with 4 bases between. The CDR3 is 11 amino acids. Treatment specified: approximately nine-day PBMC culture with coronavirus spike peptide pools or control peptides (ViraFEST assay). A word on this clonotype: Antigen: not known.

Sequencing was performed on CD4+ T cells from blood, cultured in vitro. The TCR sequence derives from a human donor who had recovered from COVID-19. This rearrangement joins TRBV7-8 to TRBJ1-1; D unresolved. The CDR3 DNA follows: TGTGCCAGCAGCCCCTACACTGAAGCTTTCTTT. Amino acids: CASSPYTEAFF.